These 27 T cell receptor beta chains originate from one sample sequenced in a study of blood T cell repertoires in COVID-19. TCRdb keeps only in-frame clones here, not all; method: immunoSEQ multiplex PCR. This sample has approximately 110,000 clones, with roughly 83% found just once. Sequences were obtained from peripheral blood. These receptors were taken from a woman aged 55-70 years with acute or convalescent COVID-19.

This clone has a handful of counts. The V call is TRBV3-1 (or the pseudogene TRBV3-2), the J call TRBJ1-3; 8 nucleotides match TRBD1. V dropped 3 bases and J dropped 3; count of bases not matched to a gene: 4. This CDR3 contains 15 residues. Germline V gene sequence: CDR1 LGHDT, CDR2 YNNKEL (reference sequence). The CDR3 DNA reads as TGTGCCAGCAGCCAGACGGACAGGGTTGGAAACACCATATATTTT. Translation: CASSQTDRVGNTIYF.

This clone was seen only once. The V gene is TRBV5-3, the J gene TRBJ1-5; tentative D call: TRBD1 (5 bases). TRBV5-3 is marked as an open reading frame, function uncertain. The CDR3 has 21 amino acids. Trimming took 0 bases from V and 1 from J, leaving 26 bases between them. The CDR3 here is CARSLDRLDSGGTTSNQPQHF. For the CDR3, the DNA is TGTGCCAGAAGCTTGGATAGGTTGGATTCCGGGGGGACCACAAGCAATCAGCCCCAGCATTTT.

This chain connects TRBV7-8 to TRBJ1-1; 8 bases agree with TRBD1. Germline CDR1 and CDR2: SGHVS and FQNEAQ. The CDR3 totals 12 residues. The junction had 4 bases not matched to a gene; V was cut back by 5 bases and J by 8 bases. The CDR3 is CASSQRQGEAFF. CDR3 nucleotide sequence: TGTGCCAGCAGCCAGAGACAGGGGGAAGCTTTCTTT.

As DNA, the CDR3 is TGTGCCAGTAGGGGGGGAACTAACTATGGCTACACCTTC. Protein product: CASRGGTNYGYTF. The V call is TRBV19, the J call TRBJ1-2; D is possibly TRBD1 (5 bases). Germline V gene data show CDR1 as LNHDA and CDR2 as SQIVND (reference sequence). V lost 6 bases and J 0 bases, leaving 8 bases between the germline ends. The CDR3 totals 13 residues. Based on the CDR3 plus reference TRBV19 and TRBJ1-2, the full variable domain is DGGITQSPKYLFRKEGQNVTLSCEQNLNHDAMYWYRQDPGQGLRLIYYSQIVNDFQKGDIAEGYSVSREKKESFPLTVTSAQKNPTAFYLCASRGGTNYGYTFGSGTRLTVV.

This chain joins TRBV5-5 and TRBJ2-5, with D possibly matching TRBD1 (6 bases). V was clipped by 0 bases and J by 1 base, with 10 bases between them. Germline values: CDR1 SGHKS, CDR2 YYEKEE (reference sequence). The CDR3 loop spans 15 amino acids. The CDR3 bases are TGTGCCAGCAGCTTGGGGGACATCACCCAAGAGACCCAGTACTTC. It codes for CASSLGDITQETQYF.

This chain joins TRBV11-3 and TRBJ2-2; no definite D call. Germline values: CDR1 SGHNT, CDR2 YENEEA. The CDR3 has 12 amino acids. Trimming removed 3 bases from V and 5 bases from J, with 4 bases in between. The CDR3 nucleotides read TGTGCCAGCAGCTTCACAACCGGGGAGCTGTTTTTT. Translation: CASSFTTGELFF.

The V call is TRBV28, the J call TRBJ2-7, with D possibly being TRBD1 (6 bases). Per germline, CDR1 MDHEN and CDR2 SYDVKM. The CDR3 length is 12 residues. V lost 7 bases and J lost 3, with 10 bases in between. Here the CDR3 DNA reads TGTGCCAGCAAAGGACAGTACTACGAGCAGTACTTC. Its protein is CASKGQYYEQYF.

The rearrangement uses TRBV4-1 and TRBJ2-5, with 8 bases matching TRBD2. The CDR3 spans 19 residues. The germline V gene encodes CDR1 MGHRA and CDR2 YSYEKL. V lost 2 bases, J lost 4 bases, and 18 bases stayed unmatched. Here the CDR3 DNA reads TGCGCCAGCAGCCAAATGCTGAGTCTTTGGCGGGGGGATAGAGAGACCCAGTACTTC. Protein: CASSQMLSLWRGDRETQYF.

The chain links TRBV10-2 to TRBJ2-7, with 10 nucleotides matching TRBD2. The ends lost 6 bases at V and 2 bases at J; junction bases unmatched: 4. CDR3 length: 14 amino acids. Germline V gene sequence: CDR1 WSHSY, CDR2 SAAADI. The CDR3 region is CASRGTSVTYEQYF. The CDR3, as DNA: TGCGCCAGCAGGGGGACTAGCGTAACCTACGAGCAGTACTTC.

As regards this clone: A read error may account for a junction end that differs from germline. The chain links TRBV7-7 to TRBJ1-1, with 7 bases fitting TRBD1. There are 13 residues in the CDR3. Per the germline V gene, CDR1 is SSHAT and CDR2 is FNYEAQ (reference sequence). The CDR3 protein is CASSLRQGTEAFF. CDR3 bases: TGTGCTAGCAGCTTGAGACAGGGAACTGAAGCTTTCTTT.

The V gene is TRBV9, the J gene TRBJ1-5; TRBD1 might be the D (5 bases). V was trimmed by 4 bases and J by 7 bases, leaving 15 bases between them. The CDR3 is 14 amino acids. CDR1 and CDR2 from the germline V gene are SGDLS and YYNGEE. This chain's CDR3 is CASSPGEGRQPQHF. CDR3 bases: TGTGCCAGCAGCCCGGGGGAAGGGCGGCAGCCCCAGCATTTT.

The V and J genes are TRBV6-6 and TRBJ2-5; D is perhaps TRBD1 (6 bases). V lost 5 bases and J lost 4, with 20 bases in between. CDR1 and CDR2 from the germline V gene are MNHNY and SVGAGI (reference sequence). The length of the CDR3 is 16 residues. CDR3 DNA sequence: TGTGCCAGCAGTCCAGGGGCCGGGCAGGGGTTAGAGACCCAGTACTTC. It yields the protein CASSPGAGQGLETQYF.

This clone came up once. The chain is built from TRBV5-6 and TRBJ2-2, with 9 bases aligning to TRBD1. Germline V gene data show CDR1 as SGHDT and CDR2 as YYEEEE. This CDR3 has 15 amino acids. Trimming at V came to 5 bases and at J to 3 bases, leaving 5 bases not matched to a gene. CDR3 residues: CASRETGGDTGELFF. The DNA for the CDR3 is TGTGCCAGCAGGGAAACAGGGGGCGACACCGGGGAGCTGTTTTTT. Looking up the rest from reference TRBV5-6 and TRBJ2-2 gives the full variable domain: DAGVTQSPTHLIKTRGQQVTLRCSPKSGHDTVSWYQQALGQGPQFIFQYYEEEERQRGNFPDRFSGHQFPNYSSELNVNALLLGDSALYLCASRETGGDTGELFFGEGSRLTVL.

CDR3 sequence: CAISYPGQGVEQYF. The CDR3, as DNA: TGTGCCATCAGTTACCCGGGACAGGGTGTCGAGCAGTACTTC. This chain uses TRBV10-3 with TRBJ2-7, with 9 positions matching TRBD1. The CDR3 length is 14 residues. Germline-derived CDR1 and CDR2 are ENHRY and SYGVKD. V dropped 5 bases and J dropped 6; count of bases not matched to a gene: 8.

The chain recombines TRBV28 with TRBJ1-2; D ambiguous. The germline CDR1 and CDR2 sequences are MDHEN and SYDVKM. Trimming cost V 7 bases and J 5 bases, with 11 bases left between them. The CDR3 totals 12 residues. The CDR3 sequence: CASKAKRYGYTF. The CDR3 nucleotides read TGTGCCAGCAAGGCGAAGAGGTATGGCTACACCTTC.

The genes are TRBV30 and TRBJ2-7, with 13 bases fitting TRBD2. Looked up from germline, CDR1 is GTSNPN and CDR2 is SVGIG (reference sequence). The CDR3 is 17 residues long. After removal of 4 bases from V and 2 bases from J, the junction contained 11 bases not matched to a gene. The DNA for the CDR3 is TGTGCCTGGAAGGGGACTAGCGGGATCCGGGCCCCCTACGAGCAGTACTTC. As protein: CAWKGTSGIRAPYEQYF.

The chain combines TRBV6-5 with TRBJ2-7, with D perhaps TRBD1 (5 bases). V lost 8 bases, J lost 1 base, and 18 bases lay in between. This CDR3 spans 15 amino acids. Germline V lookup: CDR1 MNHEY, CDR2 SVGAGI. The CDR3 sequence is CASSRGIDRSYEQYF. The CDR3 DNA is TGTGCCAGCTCGAGAGGTATAGACAGATCCTACGAGCAGTACTTC.

V is TRBV6-5 and J is TRBJ1-4; D possibly corresponds to TRBD1 (5 bases). The CDR3 length is 16 residues. With 4 bases removed from V and 0 bases from J, the gap between germline ends came to 12 bases. Germline values: CDR1 MNHEY, CDR2 SVGAGI. The CDR3 sequence: CASSSTVPTTNEKLFF. The CDR3 bases are TGTGCCAGCAGTTCGACAGTTCCTACAACTAATGAAAAACTGTTTTTT.

The chain couples TRBV5-8 to TRBJ2-7; 11 bases agree with TRBD2. There are 15 residues in the CDR3. J gave up 3 bases and V 4 bases, and 6 bases lay outside the gene matches. Germline assignment: CDR1 SGHTS and CDR2 YDEGEE. CDR3 loop: CASSPGLAGNYEQYF. Written as DNA, the CDR3 is TGTGCCAGCAGCCCCGGACTAGCGGGTAACTACGAGCAGTACTTC.

The chain uses TRBV28 and TRBJ2-7; the match to TRBD2 covers 7 bases. The CDR3 length is 14 residues. CDR1 and CDR2 (germline): MDHEN, SYDVKM. V shed 6 bases and J 2 bases; nucleotides not matched to a gene: 7. The CDR3 region is CASSTGLITYEQYF. CDR3 DNA sequence: TGTGCCAGCAGCACGGGACTAATAACCTACGAGCAGTACTTC.

The rearrangement joins TRBV28 to TRBJ1-6; TRBD1 aligns across 7 bases. The CDR3 is 14 residues long. CDR1 is MDHEN, CDR2 SYDVKM, per germline. J lost 8 bases, V lost 6 bases, and 7 bases had no gene match. The CDR3 reads CASREQGGDSPLHF. The CDR3 DNA reads TGTGCCAGCAGGGAGCAGGGGGGAGATTCACCCCTCCACTTT.

The chain employs TRBV20-1 and TRBJ1-2; TRBD1 might be the D (5 bases). Germline CDR1 DFQATT, CDR2 SNEGSKA (reference sequence). CDR3 length equals 11 residues. V lost 3 bases and J lost 8, with 10 bases in between. The DNA of the CDR3 is TGCAGTGCTAGTCGGGACTGGGGCTACACCTTC. Translation: CSASRDWGYTF.

The chain is built from TRBV19 and TRBJ2-1; 16 bases match TRBD2. The CDR3 has 15 amino acids. Trimming cost V 7 bases and J 9 bases; bases outside gene matches: 6. Germline V gene data show CDR1 as LNHDA and CDR2 as SQIVND (reference sequence). CDR3 sequence reads: CASKMGLAGGGEQFF. The DNA for the CDR3 is TGTGCCAGTAAAATGGGACTAGCGGGAGGGGGTGAGCAGTTCTTC. The complete variable domain, with remaining parts taken from reference TRBV19 and TRBJ2-1, reads DGGITQSPKYLFRKEGQNVTLSCEQNLNHDAMYWYRQDPGQGLRLIYYSQIVNDFQKGDIAEGYSVSREKKESFPLTVTSAQKNPTAFYLCASKMGLAGGGEQFFGPGTRLTVL.

The chain couples TRBV19 to TRBJ2-7; D is undetermined. Trimming removed 4 bases at V and 1 base at J, with 8 bases between. The CDR3 extends over 13 amino acids. Germline V gene data show CDR1 as LNHDA and CDR2 as SQIVND (reference sequence). The CDR3: CASSKTGSYEQYF. CDR3 bases: TGTGCCAGTAGTAAGACTGGATCCTACGAGCAGTACTTC.

The chain links TRBV28 to TRBJ2-5; 9 bases line up with TRBD1. Per germline, CDR1 MDHEN and CDR2 SYDVKM. This CDR3 spans 15 amino acids. The V and J ends lost 2 bases and 4 bases, in that order; junction bases with no gene match: 5. CDR3 in amino acids: CASSLPGQGLETQYF. The CDR3 bases are TGTGCCAGCAGTTTACCGGGACAGGGATTAGAGACCCAGTACTTC.

The rearrangement links TRBV6-5 to TRBJ1-2; a possible D gene is TRBD1 (6 bases). The CDR3 length is 13 residues. V was clipped by 7 bases and J by 8 bases, with 17 bases between them. The germline V gene has CDR1 MNHEY and CDR2 SVGAGI. The CDR3 coding sequence is TGTGCCAGCACTTCACAGGGTCCCTACGGCTACACCTTC. This translates into CASTSQGPYGYTF.

V is TRBV6-5 and J is TRBJ1-1; TRBD1 matches at 7 bases. The CDR3 has 15 amino acids. Germline trimming cut 6 bases from V and 4 bases from J; bases unmatched to any gene: 11. CDR1 is MNHEY and CDR2 is SVGAGI in the germline V gene. The CDR3 DNA reads as TGTGCCAGCAGCCTGGACAGGCTAAGAGGCACTGAAGCTTTCTTT. Its protein product is CASSLDRLRGTEAFF.